This record looks at one T cell receptor (beta chain) sequence and its context. This clonotype was observed many times. No antigen is known for it. It has no much larger one-base neighbor in the sample; base qualities were not kept. TCRdb names Illumina HiSeq 1500 as the instrument used. TCRdb passed the public sequencing reads through fastp at Q25 and MiXCR, retaining productive beta sequences. Merged by CDR3 protein, the rows form single entries marked with the most common genes and DNA. The sample table holds fewer than 550,000 distinct CDR3 sequences, of which approximately 31% were seen once. The ten biggest clones cover roughly 13% of the sample. Trimming accounts for 6 bases at V and 0 bases at J, while the number of junction bases matched to no gene is 14. Inclusive of the bounding cysteine and phenylalanine, the CDR3 is 19 residues long. Only the CDR3 DNA stays, 57 bases, in frame from base 1.

The data derive from a study of T cell repertoires in cytomegalovirus infection (dated by TCRdb to 2018 to 2020). Some background on the complete study: Donor HLA type was relevant to the analysis, because carriage of CMV infection together with the matching HLA type was indicated by public TCR beta signatures.

What the research found in general, with its limitations: In both this cohort and an independent cohort of under 450 donors, the cumulative frequency of public TCR beta family members distinguished carriers of CMV infection plus the relevant HLA type. The ex vivo response was dominated by HLA-C-restricted CMV-specific TCR beta clonotypes, which also provided the single most frequent clonotype in two of eight donors.

The sequenced sample was PBMCs. This chain joins TRBV12-3 or TRBV12-4 to TRBJ2-1, with 10 bases aligning to TRBD1. The clonotype was recovered from a human donor in good health (CMV status not recorded). Some clones in this sample may be carry-over from other donors' samples. The nucleotides read TGTGCCAGCAGATCCACCCGGACAGGGGGGCTCCTCTCCTACAATGAGCAGTTCTTC. Its translation reads: CASRSTRTGGLLSYNEQFF.